This T cell receptor beta chain was found in a study of T-cell memory formation after mild COVID-19. In the study overall: The TCR clusters were mostly specific to one donor. General study results and limits: Later expanders leaned CD4+, whereas clones that contracted between day 15 and 85 were balanced CD4/CD8. Contracting CD4+ clones lay largely in CM and EM, with CD8+ ones residing in EMRA.

This clonotype turned up a few times. What it binds is unknown. There are 16 residues in the CDR3. Germline V lookup: CDR1 MNHEY, CDR2 SVGAGI. V dropped 4 bases and J dropped 5; count of bases not matched to a gene: 8. One entry per CDR3 protein results from TCRdb running MiXCR on the 5' RACE reads. The repertoire has 300,000 to 400,000 distinct CDR3 sequences, 15% of them found once; the top ten carry under 25%. Sequencing input: PBMCs or a T cell subset sorted from them (not recorded which). The receptor's source is a man aged 18-30 years who had mild COVID-19 (a few samples of this study predate the infection). Cell type and time point are not known. V gene TRBV6-5 combines with J gene TRBJ2-2; 9 bases are shared with TRBD1. The CDR3 nucleotides are TGTGCCAGCAGTTTTGCCGGGACAGGGTTGACCGGGGAGCTGTTTTTT. Residues: CASSFAGTGLTGELFF.